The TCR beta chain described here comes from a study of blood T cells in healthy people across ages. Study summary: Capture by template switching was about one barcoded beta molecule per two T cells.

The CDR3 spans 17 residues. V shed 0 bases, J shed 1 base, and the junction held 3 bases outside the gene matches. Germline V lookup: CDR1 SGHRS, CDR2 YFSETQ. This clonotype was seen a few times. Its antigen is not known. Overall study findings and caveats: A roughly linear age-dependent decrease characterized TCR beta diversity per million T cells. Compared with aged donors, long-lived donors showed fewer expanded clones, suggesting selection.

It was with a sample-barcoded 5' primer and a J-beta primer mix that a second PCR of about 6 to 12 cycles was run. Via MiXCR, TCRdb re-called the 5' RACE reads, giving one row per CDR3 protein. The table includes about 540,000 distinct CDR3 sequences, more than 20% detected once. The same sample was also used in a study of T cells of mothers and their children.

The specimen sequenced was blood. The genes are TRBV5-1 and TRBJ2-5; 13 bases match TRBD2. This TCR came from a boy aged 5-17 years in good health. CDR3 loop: CASSLGLAGGIQETQYF. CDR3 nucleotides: TGCGCCAGCAGCTTGGGACTAGCGGGGGGAATCCAAGAGACCCAGTACTTC.